This entry lists 27 T cell receptor beta chains sequenced from one sample in a study of T cell changes during pregnancy in multiple sclerosis. The assay was immunoSEQ multiplex PCR, and TCRdb's table has in-frame clones only and misses some. The sample consists of 65,000 to 75,000 clones, more than 75% of them appearing once. The material sequenced was peripheral blood, taken in the third trimester of pregnancy. These receptors originate from a female donor in good health, enrolled as a control in a pregnancy study.

V gene TRBV16 combines with J gene TRBJ1-2; no clear D gene. The CDR3 covers 18 residues. V lost 0 bases and J 5 bases, leaving 22 bases between the germline ends. CDR1 is KGHSY and CDR2 is FQNENV in the germline V gene. The CDR3 bases are TGTGCCAGCAGCCAATCGATCCCACCACGGCAGGCGCTGTATGGCTACACCTTC. It yields the protein CASSQSIPPRQALYGYTF.

V gene TRBV11-2 combines with J gene TRBJ1-2; 7 bases are shared with TRBD1. Germline trimming cut 1 base from V and 4 bases from J; bases unmatched to any gene: 3. Germline V lookup: CDR1 SGHAT, CDR2 FQNNGV. The CDR3 extends over 14 amino acids. The CDR3 loop reads CASSLAGTVYGYTF. The CDR3 DNA reads as TGTGCCAGCAGCTTAGCCGGGACAGTCTATGGCTACACCTTC. Full variable domain (remainder filled in from reference TRBV11-2 and TRBJ1-2): EAGVAQSPRYKIIEKRQSVAFWCNPISGHATLYWYQQILGQGPKLLIQFQNNGVVDDSQLPKDRFSAERLKGVDSTLKIQPAKLEDSAVYLCASSLAGTVYGYTFGSGTRLTVV.

The chain uses TRBV2 and TRBJ1-1, with TRBD1 as a possible D gene (5 bases). The germline CDR1 and CDR2 sequences are SNHLY and FYNNEI. The V gene lost 4 bases and the J gene lost 1 base, with 10 bases spanning the gap. This CDR3 is 14 amino acids long. For the CDR3, the DNA is TGTGCCAGCAGTGGGCGGGGCGGGAACACTGAAGCTTTCTTT. This gives the protein CASSGRGGNTEAFF. The complete variable domain, with remaining parts taken from reference TRBV2 and TRBJ1-1, reads EPEVTQTPSHQVTQMGQEVILRCVPISNHLYFYWYRQILGQKVEFLVSFYNNEISEKSEIFDDQFSVERPDGSNFTLKIRSTKLEDSAMYFCASSGRGGNTEAFFGQGTRLTVV.

This sequence joins TRBV13 and TRBJ2-1; 11 bases map to TRBD1. Germline V gives CDR1 PRHDT, CDR2 FYEKMQ (reference sequence). With 7 bases clipped from V and 4 bases from J, the junction kept 9 bases outside the gene matches. The CDR3 extends over 16 amino acids. CDR3 sequence: CASTPPGQGDYNEQFF. In DNA form, the CDR3 reads TGTGCCAGCACCCCGCCGGGACAGGGGGATTACAATGAGCAGTTCTTC.

This clone was seen just once. This chain connects TRBV29-1 to TRBJ1-1; a weak D match, TRBD1 (6 bases). This CDR3 contains 11 residues. The V gene's germline CDR1 is SQVTM and CDR2 ANQGSEA. Deletions cut 5 bases from V and 8 bases from J, with 12 bases between. The CDR3 nucleotides are TGCAGCGTTAACAGGGCATTGGAAGCTTTCTTT. Translated: CSVNRALEAFF. The full variable domain, in which reference TRBV29-1 and TRBJ1-1 provide the parts outside the CDR3, is SAVISQKPSRDICQRGTSLTIQCQVDSQVTMMFWYRQQPGQSLTLIATANQGSEATYESGFVIDKFPISRPNLTFSTLTVSNMSPEDSSIYLCSVNRALEAFFGQGTRLTVV.

The sample holds a few counts of this clone. This chain connects TRBV2 to TRBJ1-2, with D perhaps matching TRBD1 (6 bases). From germline, CDR1 is SNHLY and CDR2 FYNNEI. This CDR3 is built from 18 residues. V was pared by 3 bases and J by 1 base, with 21 bases between. The CDR3 is CASSDRGTGEGDNYGYTF. CDR3 DNA sequence: TGTGCCAGCAGTGACAGGGGAACGGGGGAGGGAGATAACTATGGCTACACCTTC.

This clone was recorded once. This chain joins TRBV18 and TRBJ1-1; unclear D gene. The V gene lost 3 bases and the J gene lost 5 bases, with 13 bases spanning the gap. The CDR3 totals 14 residues. The germline V gene has CDR1 KGHSH and CDR2 LQKENI. The CDR3 nucleotides read TGTGCCAGCTCACCCCGGGAGCGGGATACTGAAGCTTTCTTT. Translation: CASSPRERDTEAFF.

The genes are TRBV5-1 and TRBJ2-1; D is unclear. The germline gives CDR1 SGHRS, CDR2 YFSETQ. V was cut by 2 bases and J by 5 bases, with 8 bases left in between. This CDR3 comprises 13 residues. The CDR3 region has the DNA TGCGCCAGCAGCTTTAACACCCACAATGAGCAGTTCTTC. As protein: CASSFNTHNEQFF.

The chain employs TRBV7-3 and TRBJ1-1; D is unclear. Trimming pared 1 base from V and 0 bases from J, leaving 6 bases between. From germline, CDR1 is SGHTA and CDR2 FQGTGA. The CDR3 runs to 14 residues. This CDR3 reads CASSLRGVNTEAFF. CDR3 nucleotide sequence: TGTGCCAGCAGCTTAAGAGGAGTGAACACTGAAGCTTTCTTT.

In its sample, this clone was seen a few times. V is TRBV30 and J is TRBJ1-5, with D unresolved. Germline lookup yields CDR1 GTSNPN and CDR2 SVGIG (reference sequence). V lost 0 bases and J 1 base, leaving 4 bases between the germline ends. CDR3 length: 13 amino acids. The CDR3, as DNA: TGTGCCTGGAGTGTACTCAGCAATCAGCCCCAGCATTTT. It is translated as CAWSVLSNQPQHF.

V gene TRBV7-9 combines with J gene TRBJ1-4, with unresolved D. CDR3 length equals 14 residues. Germline values: CDR1 SEHNR, CDR2 FQNEAQ (reference sequence). Trimming left V 1 base short and J 6 bases short, with 9 bases between. Here the CDR3 DNA reads TGTGCCAGCAGCTTAGACTTCACCGATGAAAAACTGTTTTTT. Protein sequence: CASSLDFTDEKLFF.

A note on this clone: Sequence at one end of the junction differs from germline and may be a read error. The V call is TRBV19, the J call TRBJ2-2, with 8 bases fitting TRBD2. Germline lookup yields CDR1 LNHDA and CDR2 SQIVND (reference sequence). This CDR3 spans 13 amino acids. The CDR3 bases are TGTGCCAGTATTAGCGGGAACCCCGGGGAGCTGTTTTTT. Residues: CASISGNPGELFF.

The chain combines TRBV7-2 with TRBJ1-2; weak D call: TRBD1 (5 bases). The germline gives CDR1 SGHTA, CDR2 FQGNSA. This CDR3 has 14 residues. The ends were cut back, 5 bases at V and 7 bases at J, with 17 bases in the middle. The DNA of the CDR3 is TGTGCCAGCAGCCGAGCCACATCCAGGGCTGGCTACACCTTC. This gives the protein CASSRATSRAGYTF.

V is TRBV29-1 and J is TRBJ1-3; the D is unclear. The CDR3 totals 13 residues. V dropped 1 base and J dropped 0 bases, with 4 bases sitting between them. CDR1 is SQVTM, CDR2 ANQGSEA, per germline. The CDR3 loop is CSVEGHSGNTIYF. CDR3 nucleotide sequence: TGCAGCGTTGAAGGTCACTCTGGAAACACCATATATTTT.

The V call is TRBV11-1, the J call TRBJ2-7; unclear D gene. V lost 5 bases and J lost 2, with 16 bases in between. The CDR3 runs 15 residues. Germline CDR1 is SGHAT and CDR2 is FQDESV (reference sequence). In DNA form, the CDR3 reads TGTGCCAGCAGCCCATCGCCGTCACCGGCCTACGAGCAGTACTTC. It yields the protein CASSPSPSPAYEQYF.

The gene calls are TRBV10-3 and TRBJ2-7; D not resolved. Trimming stripped 5 bases from V and 1 base from J, with 12 bases between. From germline, CDR1 is ENHRY and CDR2 SYGVKD. The CDR3 loop spans 14 amino acids. As DNA, the CDR3 is TGTGCCATCAGTCCCTCCAAGGAGTCCTACGAGCAGTACTTC. Its translation: CAISPSKESYEQYF.

The chain joins TRBV28 to TRBJ1-2; D may be TRBD1 (6 bases). Germline V CDR1 and CDR2: MDHEN, SYDVKM. This CDR3 has 15 amino acids. Deletions cut 3 bases from V and 1 base from J, with 12 bases between. The CDR3 coding sequence is TGTGCCAGCAGTTTGGGGGACACGCTTAACTATGGCTACACCTTC. It encodes CASSLGDTLNYGYTF.

CDR3 DNA sequence: TGTGCCAGCAGCTTCGGGACAGGCGGGAACACTGAAGCTTTCTTT. It encodes CASSFGTGGNTEAFF. The V call is TRBV7-2, the J call TRBJ1-1, with TRBD1 matching over 8 bases. The CDR3 consists of 15 residues. After removal of 3 bases from V and 1 base from J, the junction contained 4 bases not matched to a gene. Germline CDR1 and CDR2: SGHTA and FQGNSA.

The rearrangement joins TRBV2 to TRBJ1-4, with 8 bases matching TRBD1. Germline loops: CDR1 SNHLY, CDR2 FYNNEI. This CDR3 has 14 amino acids. Germline trimming cut 7 bases from V and 4 bases from J; bases unmatched to any gene: 5. In DNA, the CDR3 is TGTGCCAGCATTCGGGACAGGAATAATGAAAAACTGTTTTTT. Its protein is CASIRDRNNEKLFF. The full variable domain, with the rest looked up from reference TRBV2 and TRBJ1-4, is EPEVTQTPSHQVTQMGQEVILRCVPISNHLYFYWYRQILGQKVEFLVSFYNNEISEKSEIFDDQFSVERPDGSNFTLKIRSTKLEDSAMYFCASIRDRNNEKLFFGSGTQLSVL.

This clone was seen a single time. The chain joins TRBV6-1 to TRBJ2-3; TRBD2 matches at 10 bases. This CDR3 has 15 amino acids. CDR1 is MNHNS, CDR2 SASEGT, per germline. Trimming removed 9 bases from V and 5 bases from J; junction bases left unmatched: 11. This chain's CDR3 is CASRRERGGQDTQYF. CDR3 bases: TGTGCCAGTCGACGGGAGCGGGGGGGGCAAGATACGCAGTATTTT.

The rearrangement links TRBV2 to TRBJ1-2; 7 nucleotides match TRBD1. Germline CDR1 and CDR2: SNHLY and FYNNEI. The V segment lost 7 bases and the J segment 2 bases; nucleotides outside the gene matches: 10. The CDR3 sequence is 15 residues long. The CDR3 region has the DNA TGTGCCAGCACTAAAACTCGGGACAGAAACTATGGCTACACCTTC. Encoded protein: CASTKTRDRNYGYTF.

This clone was detected a few times. The chain couples TRBV19 to TRBJ1-1; 7 nucleotides agree with TRBD1. Germline assignment: CDR1 LNHDA and CDR2 SQIVND (reference sequence). V lost 6 bases, J lost 1 base, and 2 bases stayed unmatched. This CDR3 spans 13 amino acids. CDR3 bases: TGTGCCAGTAGCTGGGACAGGAACACTGAAGCTTTCTTT. Amino acids: CASSWDRNTEAFF.

J is TRBJ1-4 and V is TRBV5-1; a possible D gene is TRBD1 (5 bases). Deletions cut 4 bases from V and 5 bases from J, with 18 bases between. Per the germline V gene, CDR1 is SGHRS and CDR2 is YFSETQ. The CDR3 contains 16 residues. CDR3 sequence reads: CASSPSGRGLNEKLFF. The DNA of the CDR3 is TGCGCCAGCAGCCCTTCCGGGAGGGGATTAAATGAAAAACTGTTTTTT. The complete variable domain, with remaining parts taken from reference TRBV5-1 and TRBJ1-4, reads KAGVTQTPRYLIKTRGQQVTLSCSPISGHRSVSWYQQTPGQGLQFLFEYFSETQRNKGNFPGRFSGRQFSNSRSEMNVSTLELGDSALYLCASSPSGRGLNEKLFFGSGTQLSVL.

The J gene is TRBJ1-5, the V gene TRBV28, with D possibly matching TRBD1 (5 bases). In germline, CDR1 is MDHEN, CDR2 SYDVKM. The CDR3 is 13 amino acids. Trimming pared 7 bases from V and 5 bases from J, leaving 12 bases between. CDR3 coding DNA: TGTGCCAGCACCTTAGACAGAGATCAGCCCCAGCATTTT. Translated, it gives CASTLDRDQPQHF. Using reference TRBV28 and TRBJ1-5 for the parts outside the CDR3, the full variable domain is DVKVTQSSRYLVKRTGEKVFLECVQDMDHENMFWYRQDPGLGLRLIYFSYDVKMKEKGDIPEGYSVSREKKERFSLILESASTNQTSMYLCASTLDRDQPQHFGDGTRLSIL.

V gene TRBV7-2 combines with J gene TRBJ2-7, with 9 bases identical to TRBD1. This CDR3 has 14 residues. Germline V CDR1 and CDR2: SGHTA, FQGNSA. The trim removed 5 bases at V and 3 bases at J, leaving 5 bases unmatched. This CDR3 reads CASSTGTGYYEQYF. Here the CDR3 DNA reads TGTGCCAGCAGCACCGGGACAGGGTACTACGAGCAGTACTTC.

The chain employs TRBV4-3 and TRBJ1-1; perhaps TRBD1 as D (6 bases). Trimming removed 0 bases at V and 7 bases at J, with 12 bases between. Germline V CDR1 and CDR2: LGHNA, YSLEER. The CDR3 consists of 14 residues. The CDR3 loop reads CASSQDRDNDEAFF. For the CDR3, the DNA is TGCGCCAGCAGCCAAGATCGGGACAACGATGAAGCTTTCTTT.

The chain is built from TRBV6-6 and TRBJ2-3; TRBD2 matches 9 bases. The CDR3 covers 16 residues. Germline trimming cut 0 bases from V and 1 base from J; bases unmatched to any gene: 2. Germline CDR1 and CDR2: MNHNY and SVGAGI (reference sequence). The CDR3 region has the DNA TGTGCCAGCAGTTACTCGGCGGGGGGGGGCACAGATACGCAGTATTTT. This codes for CASSYSAGGGTDTQYF.